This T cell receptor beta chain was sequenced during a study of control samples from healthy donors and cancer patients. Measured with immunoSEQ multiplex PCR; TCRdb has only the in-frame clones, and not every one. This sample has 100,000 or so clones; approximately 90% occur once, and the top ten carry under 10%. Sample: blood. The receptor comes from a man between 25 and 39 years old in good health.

As DNA, the CDR3 is TGTGCCAGCAGGTATACCGAAAACACTGAAGCTTTCTTT. Amino acids: CASRYTENTEAFF. The rearrangement joins TRBV7-9 to TRBJ1-1; D is undetermined. Per germline, CDR1 SEHNR and CDR2 FQNEAQ (reference sequence). The CDR3 spans 13 residues. The ends were cut back, 6 bases at V and 2 bases at J, with 10 bases in the middle. The full variable domain, in which reference TRBV7-9 and TRBJ1-1 provide the parts outside the CDR3, is DTGVSQNPRHKITKRGQNVTFRCDPISEHNRLYWYRQTLGQGPEFLTYFQNEAQLEKSRLLSDRFSAERPKGSFSTLEIQRTEQGDSAMYLCASRYTENTEAFFGQGTRLTVV.